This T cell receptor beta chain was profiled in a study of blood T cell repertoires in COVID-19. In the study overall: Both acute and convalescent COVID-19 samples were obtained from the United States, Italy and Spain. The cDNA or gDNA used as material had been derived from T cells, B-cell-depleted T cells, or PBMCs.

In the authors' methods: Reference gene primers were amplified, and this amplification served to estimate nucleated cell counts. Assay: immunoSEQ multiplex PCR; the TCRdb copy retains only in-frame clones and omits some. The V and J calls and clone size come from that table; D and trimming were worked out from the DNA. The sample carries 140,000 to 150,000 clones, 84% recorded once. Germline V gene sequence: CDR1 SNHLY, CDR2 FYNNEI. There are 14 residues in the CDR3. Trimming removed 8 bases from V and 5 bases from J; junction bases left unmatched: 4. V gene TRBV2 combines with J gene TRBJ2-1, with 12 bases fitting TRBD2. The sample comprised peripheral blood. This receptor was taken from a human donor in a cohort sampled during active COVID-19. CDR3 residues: CASRLAGADNEQFF. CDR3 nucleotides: TGTGCCAGCCGACTAGCGGGGGCTGACAATGAGCAGTTCTTC.